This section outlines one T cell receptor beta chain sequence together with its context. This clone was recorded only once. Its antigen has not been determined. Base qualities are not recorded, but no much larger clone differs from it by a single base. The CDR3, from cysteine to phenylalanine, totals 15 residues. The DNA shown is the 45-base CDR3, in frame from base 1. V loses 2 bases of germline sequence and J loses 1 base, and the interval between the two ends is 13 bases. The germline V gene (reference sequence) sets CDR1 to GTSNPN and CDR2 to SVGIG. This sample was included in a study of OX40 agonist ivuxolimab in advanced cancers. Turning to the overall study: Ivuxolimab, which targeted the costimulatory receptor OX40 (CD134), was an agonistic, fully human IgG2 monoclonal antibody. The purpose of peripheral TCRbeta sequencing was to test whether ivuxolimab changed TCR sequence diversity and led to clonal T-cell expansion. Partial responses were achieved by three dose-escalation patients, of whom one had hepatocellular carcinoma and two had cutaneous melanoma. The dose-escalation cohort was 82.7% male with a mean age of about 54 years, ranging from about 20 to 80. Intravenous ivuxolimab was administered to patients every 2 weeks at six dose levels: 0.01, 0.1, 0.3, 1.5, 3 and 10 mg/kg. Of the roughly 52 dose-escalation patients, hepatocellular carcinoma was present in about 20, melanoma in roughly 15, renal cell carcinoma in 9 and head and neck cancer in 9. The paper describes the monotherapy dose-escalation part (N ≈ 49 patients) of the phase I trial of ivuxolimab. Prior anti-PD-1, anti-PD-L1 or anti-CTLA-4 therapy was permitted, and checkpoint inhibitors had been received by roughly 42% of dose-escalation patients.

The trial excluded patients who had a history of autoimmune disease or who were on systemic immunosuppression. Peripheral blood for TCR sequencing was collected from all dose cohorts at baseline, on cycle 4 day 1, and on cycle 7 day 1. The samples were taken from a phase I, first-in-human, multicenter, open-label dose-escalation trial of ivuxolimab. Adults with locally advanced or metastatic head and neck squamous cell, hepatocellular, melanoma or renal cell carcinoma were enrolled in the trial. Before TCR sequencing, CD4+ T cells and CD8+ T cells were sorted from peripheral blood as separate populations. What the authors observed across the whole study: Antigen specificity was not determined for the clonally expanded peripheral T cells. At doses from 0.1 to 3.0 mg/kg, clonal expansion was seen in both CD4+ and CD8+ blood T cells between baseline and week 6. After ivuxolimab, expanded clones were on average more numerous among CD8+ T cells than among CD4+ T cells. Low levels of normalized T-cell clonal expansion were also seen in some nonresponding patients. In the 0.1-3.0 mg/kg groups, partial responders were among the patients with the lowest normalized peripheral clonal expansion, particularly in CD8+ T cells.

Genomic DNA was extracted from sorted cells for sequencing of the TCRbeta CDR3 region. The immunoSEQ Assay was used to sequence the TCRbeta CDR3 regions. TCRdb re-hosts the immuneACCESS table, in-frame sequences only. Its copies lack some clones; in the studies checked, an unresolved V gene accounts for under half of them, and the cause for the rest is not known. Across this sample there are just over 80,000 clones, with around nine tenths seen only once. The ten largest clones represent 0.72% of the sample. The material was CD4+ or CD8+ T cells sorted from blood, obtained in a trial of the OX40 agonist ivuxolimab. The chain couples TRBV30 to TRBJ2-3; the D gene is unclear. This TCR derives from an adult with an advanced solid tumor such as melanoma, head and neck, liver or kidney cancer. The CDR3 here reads CAWSPGGSRTDTQYF. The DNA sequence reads TGTGCCTGGAGTCCTGGTGGCAGCCGCACAGATACGCAGTATTTT.